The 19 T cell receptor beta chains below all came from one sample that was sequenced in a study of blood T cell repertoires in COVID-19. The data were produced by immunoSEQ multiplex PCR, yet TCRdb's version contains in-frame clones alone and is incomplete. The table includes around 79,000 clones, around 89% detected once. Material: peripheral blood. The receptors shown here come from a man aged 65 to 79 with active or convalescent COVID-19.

The CDR3 reads CASRGGSGRLYEQYF. The CDR3 bases are TGCGCCAGCAGGGGGGGAAGCGGGAGGTTGTACGAGCAGTACTTC. V is TRBV10-2 and J is TRBJ2-7; 9 nucleotides line up with TRBD2. V shed 6 bases and J 4 bases; nucleotides not matched to a gene: 10. The germline CDR1 and CDR2 sequences are WSHSY and SAAADI. The CDR3 contains 15 residues.

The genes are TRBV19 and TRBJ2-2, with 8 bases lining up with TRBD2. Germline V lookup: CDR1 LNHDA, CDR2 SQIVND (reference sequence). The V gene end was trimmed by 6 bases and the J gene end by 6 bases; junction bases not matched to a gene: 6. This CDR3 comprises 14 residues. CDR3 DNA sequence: TGTGCCAGTAGCCCAGCGGGAGTTGCCGGGGAGCTGTTTTTT. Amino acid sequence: CASSPAGVAGELFF.

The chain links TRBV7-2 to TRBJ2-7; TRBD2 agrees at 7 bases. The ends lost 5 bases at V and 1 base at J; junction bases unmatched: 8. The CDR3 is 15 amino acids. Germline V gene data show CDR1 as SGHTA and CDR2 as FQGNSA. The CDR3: CASSLSRGGSYEQYF. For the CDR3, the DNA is TGTGCCAGCAGCCTTTCTCGGGGAGGGTCCTACGAGCAGTACTTC.

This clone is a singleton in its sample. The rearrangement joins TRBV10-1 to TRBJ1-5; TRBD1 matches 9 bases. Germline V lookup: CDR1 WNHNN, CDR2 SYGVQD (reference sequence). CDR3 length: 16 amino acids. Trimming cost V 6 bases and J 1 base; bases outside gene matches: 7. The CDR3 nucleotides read TGCGCCAGCAGCTCCGGGACAGGGTTGAGCAATCAGCCCCAGCATTTT. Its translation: CASSSGTGLSNQPQHF.

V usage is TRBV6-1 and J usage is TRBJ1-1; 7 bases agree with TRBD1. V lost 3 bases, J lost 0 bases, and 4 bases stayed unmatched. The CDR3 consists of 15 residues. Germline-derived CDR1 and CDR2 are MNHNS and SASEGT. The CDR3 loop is CASSDRQGLNTEAFF. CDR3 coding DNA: TGTGCCAGCAGTGACAGACAGGGTTTGAACACTGAAGCTTTCTTT.

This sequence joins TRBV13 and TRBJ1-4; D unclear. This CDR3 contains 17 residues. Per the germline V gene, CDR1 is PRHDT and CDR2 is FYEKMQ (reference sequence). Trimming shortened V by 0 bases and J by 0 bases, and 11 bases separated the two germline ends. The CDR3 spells CASSLGRNTATNEKLFF. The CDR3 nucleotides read TGTGCCAGCAGCTTAGGCAGAAATACCGCAACTAATGAAAAACTGTTTTTT.

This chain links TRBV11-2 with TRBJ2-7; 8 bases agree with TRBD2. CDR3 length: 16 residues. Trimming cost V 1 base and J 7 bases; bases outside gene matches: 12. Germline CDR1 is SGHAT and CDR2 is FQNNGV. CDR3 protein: CASSLVLGLAGEEQYF. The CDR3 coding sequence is TGTGCCAGCAGCTTAGTCCTCGGACTAGCCGGGGAGGAGCAGTACTTC.

CDR3 nucleotides: TGTGCCAGCAGCCAAGGCGCGGAGACAGGGGCTTCGACCCAGTACTTC. As protein: CASSQGAETGASTQYF. V and J are TRBV3-1 (or the pseudogene TRBV3-2) and TRBJ2-5; TRBD1 matches 8 bases. V trimming: 1 base; J trimming: 7 bases; junction bases outside the gene matches: 11. CDR3 length: 16 amino acids. The germline CDR1 and CDR2 sequences are LGHDT and YNNKEL (reference sequence).

This chain's CDR3 is CASSEQGRSGANVLTF. The CDR3 coding sequence is TGTGCCAGCAGTGAACAGGGCCGCTCTGGGGCCAACGTCCTGACTTTC. The chain couples TRBV28 to TRBJ2-6, with D perhaps matching TRBD1 (6 bases). CDR1 is MDHEN, CDR2 SYDVKM, per germline. The CDR3 loop spans 16 amino acids. Between the trimmed V and J ends, which lost 5 bases and 0 bases, there was a span of 11 bases.

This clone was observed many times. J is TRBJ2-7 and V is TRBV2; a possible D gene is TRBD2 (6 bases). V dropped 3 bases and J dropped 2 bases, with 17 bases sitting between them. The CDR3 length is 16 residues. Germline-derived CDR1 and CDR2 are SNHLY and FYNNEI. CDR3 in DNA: TGTGCCAGCAGTGAGAAAGGGCAGGGAGGCCCCTACGAGCAGTACTTC. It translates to CASSEKGQGGPYEQYF.

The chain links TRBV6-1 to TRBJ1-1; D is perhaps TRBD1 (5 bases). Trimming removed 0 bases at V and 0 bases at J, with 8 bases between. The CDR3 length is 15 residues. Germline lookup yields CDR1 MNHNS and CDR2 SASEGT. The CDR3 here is CASSEAGAVNTEAFF. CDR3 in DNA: TGTGCCAGCAGTGAAGCAGGGGCGGTGAACACTGAAGCTTTCTTT.

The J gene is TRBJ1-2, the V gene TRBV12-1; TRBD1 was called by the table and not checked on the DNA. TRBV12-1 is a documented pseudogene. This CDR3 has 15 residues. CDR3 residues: CASSFSRTGGSGYTF. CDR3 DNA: TGTGCCAGCAGCTTTAGTCGGACAGGGGGCTCTGGCTACACCTTC.

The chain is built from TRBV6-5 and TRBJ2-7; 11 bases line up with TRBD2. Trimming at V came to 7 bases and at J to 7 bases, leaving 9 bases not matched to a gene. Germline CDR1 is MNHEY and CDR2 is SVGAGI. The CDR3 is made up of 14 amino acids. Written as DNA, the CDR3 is TGTGCCAGCAAAGAACTAGCGGGAGTGCGGGAGCAGTACTTC. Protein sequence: CASKELAGVREQYF.

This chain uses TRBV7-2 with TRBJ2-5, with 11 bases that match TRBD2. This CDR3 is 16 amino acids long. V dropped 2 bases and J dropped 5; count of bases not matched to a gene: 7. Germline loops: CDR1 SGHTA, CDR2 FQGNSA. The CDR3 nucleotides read TGTGCCAGCAGCTTAATGACTAGCGGGGTGGGGGAGACCCAGTACTTC. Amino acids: CASSLMTSGVGETQYF. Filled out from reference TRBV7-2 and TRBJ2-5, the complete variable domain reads GAGVSQSPSNKVTEKGKDVELRCDPISGHTALYWYRQSLGQGLEFLIYFQGNSAPDKSGLPSDRFSAERTGGSVSTLTIQRTQQEDSAVYLCASSLMTSGVGETQYFGPGTRLLVL.

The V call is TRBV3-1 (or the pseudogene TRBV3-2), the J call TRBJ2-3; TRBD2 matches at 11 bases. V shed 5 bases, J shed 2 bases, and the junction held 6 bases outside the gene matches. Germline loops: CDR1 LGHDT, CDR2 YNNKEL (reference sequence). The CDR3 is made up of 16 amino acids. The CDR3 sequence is CASSSGTSGNTDTQYF. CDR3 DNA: TGTGCCAGCAGCAGTGGGACTAGCGGAAACACAGATACGCAGTATTTT.

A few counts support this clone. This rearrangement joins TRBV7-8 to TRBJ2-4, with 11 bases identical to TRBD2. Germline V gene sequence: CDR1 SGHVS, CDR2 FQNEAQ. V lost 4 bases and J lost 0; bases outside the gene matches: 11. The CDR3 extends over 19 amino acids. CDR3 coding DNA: TGTGCCAGCAGCTCCTCTCTAGCGGGAGGCTTGGAAGCCAAAAACATTCAGTACTTC. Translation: CASSSSLAGGLEAKNIQYF.

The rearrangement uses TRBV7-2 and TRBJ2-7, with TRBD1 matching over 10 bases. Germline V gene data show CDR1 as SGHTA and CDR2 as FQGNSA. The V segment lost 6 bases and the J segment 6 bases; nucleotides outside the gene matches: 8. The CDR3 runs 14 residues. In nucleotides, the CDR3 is TGTGCCAGCAGGCAACCGGGACAGGGGAGCGAGCAGTACTTC. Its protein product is CASRQPGQGSEQYF.

The CDR3 region is CASSPGQPRDTEAFF. The CDR3 DNA sequence: TGTGCCAGCTCCCCCGGACAGCCGAGGGACACTGAAGCTTTCTTT. This rearrangement joins TRBV18 to TRBJ1-1; tentatively, D is TRBD1 (6 bases). Germline V gene sequence: CDR1 KGHSH, CDR2 LQKENI. Trimming left V 6 bases short and J 3 bases short, with 17 bases between. CDR3 length: 15 residues.

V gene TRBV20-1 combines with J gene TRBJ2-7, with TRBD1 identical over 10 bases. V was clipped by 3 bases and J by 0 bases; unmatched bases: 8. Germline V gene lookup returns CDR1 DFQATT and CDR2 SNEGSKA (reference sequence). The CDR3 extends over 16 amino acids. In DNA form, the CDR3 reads TGCAGTGCTAGTCCTCCGGGACAGGGGTCCTCCTACGAGCAGTACTTC. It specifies CSASPPGQGSSYEQYF.